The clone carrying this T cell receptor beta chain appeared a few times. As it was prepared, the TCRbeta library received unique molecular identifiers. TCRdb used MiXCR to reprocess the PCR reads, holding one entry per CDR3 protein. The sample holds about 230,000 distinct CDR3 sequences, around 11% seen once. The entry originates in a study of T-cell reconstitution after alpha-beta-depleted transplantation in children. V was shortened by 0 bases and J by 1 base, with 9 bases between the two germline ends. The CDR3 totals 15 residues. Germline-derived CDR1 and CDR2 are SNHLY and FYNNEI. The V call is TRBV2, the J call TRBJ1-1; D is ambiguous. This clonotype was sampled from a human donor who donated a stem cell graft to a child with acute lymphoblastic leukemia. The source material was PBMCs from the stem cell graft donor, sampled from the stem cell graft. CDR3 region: CASSEAVRPNTEAFF. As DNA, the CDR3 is TGTGCCAGCAGTGAAGCGGTACGGCCGAACACTGAAGCTTTCTTT.